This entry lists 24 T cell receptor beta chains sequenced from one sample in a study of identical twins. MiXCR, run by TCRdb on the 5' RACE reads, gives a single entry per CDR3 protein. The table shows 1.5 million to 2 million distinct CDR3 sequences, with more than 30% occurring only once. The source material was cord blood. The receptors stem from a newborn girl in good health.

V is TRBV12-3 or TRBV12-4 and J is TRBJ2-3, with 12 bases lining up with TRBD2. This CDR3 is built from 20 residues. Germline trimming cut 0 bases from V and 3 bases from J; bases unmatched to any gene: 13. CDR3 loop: CASSLALRVRTSGKTDTQYF. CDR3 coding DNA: TGTGCCAGCAGTTTAGCGCTAAGGGTCCGGACTAGCGGGAAGACAGATACGCAGTATTTT.

This chain's CDR3 is CASSLPRLAGGYNEQYF. The CDR3 DNA sequence: TGTGCCAGCAGTTTACCCAGACTAGCGGGAGGGTACAATGAGCAGTACTTC. The chain uses TRBV12-3 or TRBV12-4 and TRBJ2-1; 14 bases match TRBD2. The J call may be wrong; the DNA end is better matched by TRBJ2-7. The CDR3 consists of 17 residues.

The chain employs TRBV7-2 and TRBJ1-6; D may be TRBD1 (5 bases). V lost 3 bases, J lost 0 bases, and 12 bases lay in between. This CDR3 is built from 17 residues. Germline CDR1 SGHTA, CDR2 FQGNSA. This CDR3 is CASSFRRTFSYNSPLHF. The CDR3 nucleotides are TGTGCCAGCAGCTTCCGTCGGACATTCTCCTATAATTCACCCCTCCACTTT.

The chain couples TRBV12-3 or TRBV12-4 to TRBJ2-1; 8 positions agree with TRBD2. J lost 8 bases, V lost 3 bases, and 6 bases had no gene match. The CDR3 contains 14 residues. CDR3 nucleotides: TGTGCCAGCAGTTTGGGTAGCGGGACATATGAGCAGTTCTTC. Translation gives CASSLGSGTYEQFF.

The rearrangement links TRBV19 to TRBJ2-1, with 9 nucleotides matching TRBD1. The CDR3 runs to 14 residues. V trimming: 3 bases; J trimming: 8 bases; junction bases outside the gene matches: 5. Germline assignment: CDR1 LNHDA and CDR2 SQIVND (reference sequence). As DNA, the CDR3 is TGTGCCAGTAGTATGGGACAGGGAATCTATGAGCAGTTCTTC. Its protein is CASSMGQGIYEQFF.

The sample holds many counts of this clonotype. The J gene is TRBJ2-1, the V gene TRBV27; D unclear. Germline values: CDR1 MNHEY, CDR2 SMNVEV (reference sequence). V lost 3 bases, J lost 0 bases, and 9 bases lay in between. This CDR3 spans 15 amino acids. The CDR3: CASSLRRSSYNEQFF. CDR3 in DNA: TGTGCCAGCAGTTTGCGACGGAGCTCCTACAATGAGCAGTTCTTC.

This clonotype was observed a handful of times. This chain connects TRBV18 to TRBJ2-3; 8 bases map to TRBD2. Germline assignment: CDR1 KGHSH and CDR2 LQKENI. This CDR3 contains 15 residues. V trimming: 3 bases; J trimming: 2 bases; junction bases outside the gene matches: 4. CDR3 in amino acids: CASSPGRGATDTQYF. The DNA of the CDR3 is TGTGCCAGCTCACCTGGGCGGGGGGCCACAGATACGCAGTATTTT.

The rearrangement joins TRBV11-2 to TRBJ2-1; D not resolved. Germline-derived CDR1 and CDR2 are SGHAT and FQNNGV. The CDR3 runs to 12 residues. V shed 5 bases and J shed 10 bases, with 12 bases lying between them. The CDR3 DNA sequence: TGTGCCAGCAGCCTCCAGACGAGCGAGCAGTTCTTC. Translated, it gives CASSLQTSEQFF.

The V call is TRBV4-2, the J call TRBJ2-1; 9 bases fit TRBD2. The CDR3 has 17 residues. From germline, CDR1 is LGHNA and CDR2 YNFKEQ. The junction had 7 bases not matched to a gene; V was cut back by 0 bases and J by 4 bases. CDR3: CASSQERGLALYNEQFF. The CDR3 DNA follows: TGTGCCAGCAGCCAAGAAAGGGGACTAGCCCTTTACAATGAGCAGTTCTTC.

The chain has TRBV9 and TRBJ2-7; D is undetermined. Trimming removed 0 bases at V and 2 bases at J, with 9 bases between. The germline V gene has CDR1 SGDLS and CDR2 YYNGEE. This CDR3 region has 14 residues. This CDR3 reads CASSVGGATYEQYF. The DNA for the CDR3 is TGTGCCAGCAGCGTAGGAGGCGCGACCTACGAGCAGTACTTC. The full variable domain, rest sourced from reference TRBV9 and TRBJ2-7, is DSGVTQTPKHLITATGQRVTLRCSPRSGDLSVYWYQQSLDQGLQFLIQYYNGEERAKGNILERFSAQQFPDLHSELNLSSLELGDSALYFCASSVGGATYEQYFGPGTRLTVT.

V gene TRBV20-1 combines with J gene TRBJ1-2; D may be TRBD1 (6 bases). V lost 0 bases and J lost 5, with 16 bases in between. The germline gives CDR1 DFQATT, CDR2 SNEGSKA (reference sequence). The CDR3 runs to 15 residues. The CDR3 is CSARDRAGATYGYTF. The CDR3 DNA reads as TGCAGTGCTAGAGATAGGGCAGGGGCCACGTATGGCTACACCTTC.

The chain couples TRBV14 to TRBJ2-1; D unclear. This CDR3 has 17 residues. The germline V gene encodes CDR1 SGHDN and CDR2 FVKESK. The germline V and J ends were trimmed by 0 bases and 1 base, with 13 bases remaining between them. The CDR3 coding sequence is TGTGCCAGCAGCCAAGATCGAGGCAGGCGATCCTACAATGAGCAGTTCTTC. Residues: CASSQDRGRRSYNEQFF.

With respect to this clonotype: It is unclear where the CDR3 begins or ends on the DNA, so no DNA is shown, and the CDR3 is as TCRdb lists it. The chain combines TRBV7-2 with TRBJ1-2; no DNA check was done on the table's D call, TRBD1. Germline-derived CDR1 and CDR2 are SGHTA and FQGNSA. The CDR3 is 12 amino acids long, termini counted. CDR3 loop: CAGSWDNYGCTF.

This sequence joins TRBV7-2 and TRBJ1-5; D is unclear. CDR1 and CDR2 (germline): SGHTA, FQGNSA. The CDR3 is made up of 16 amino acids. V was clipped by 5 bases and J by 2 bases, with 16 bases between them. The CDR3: CASSPRAVLGNQPQHF. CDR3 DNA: TGTGCCAGCAGCCCTAGGGCCGTTTTGGGCAATCAGCCCCAGCATTTT.

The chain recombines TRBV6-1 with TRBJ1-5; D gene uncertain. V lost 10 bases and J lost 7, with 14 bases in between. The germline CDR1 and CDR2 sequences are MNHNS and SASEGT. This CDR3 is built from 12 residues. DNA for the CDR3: TGTGCCACCCGCACTAACGGGCAGCCCCAGCATTTT. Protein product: CATRTNGQPQHF.

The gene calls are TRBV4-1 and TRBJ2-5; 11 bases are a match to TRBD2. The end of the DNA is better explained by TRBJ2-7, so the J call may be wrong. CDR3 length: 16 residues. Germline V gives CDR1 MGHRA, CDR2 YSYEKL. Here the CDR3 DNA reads TGCGCCAGCAGCCAAGTCCCTAGCGGGAGGCTCTACGAGCAGTACTTC. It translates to CASSQVPSGRLYEQYF.

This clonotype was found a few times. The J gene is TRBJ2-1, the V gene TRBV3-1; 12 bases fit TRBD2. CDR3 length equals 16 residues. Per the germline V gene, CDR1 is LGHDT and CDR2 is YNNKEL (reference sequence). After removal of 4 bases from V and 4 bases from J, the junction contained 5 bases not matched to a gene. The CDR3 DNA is TGTGCCAGCAGCCTCCCGACTAGCGGGGGATACAATGAGCAGTTCTTC. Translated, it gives CASSLPTSGGYNEQFF.

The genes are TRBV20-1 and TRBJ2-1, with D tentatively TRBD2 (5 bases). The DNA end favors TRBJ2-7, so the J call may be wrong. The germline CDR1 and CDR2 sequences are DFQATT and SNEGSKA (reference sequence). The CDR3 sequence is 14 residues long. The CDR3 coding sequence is TGCAGTGCGGATCAACTAGGCCGCTACAATGAGCAGTACTTC. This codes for CSADQLGRYNEQYF.

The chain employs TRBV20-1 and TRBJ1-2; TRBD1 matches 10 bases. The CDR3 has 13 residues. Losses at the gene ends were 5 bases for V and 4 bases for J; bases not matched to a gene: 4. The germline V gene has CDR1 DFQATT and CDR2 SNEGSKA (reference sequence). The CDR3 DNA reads TGCAGTGCTTCGGACAGGGGGACCTATGGCTACACCTTC. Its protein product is CSASDRGTYGYTF.

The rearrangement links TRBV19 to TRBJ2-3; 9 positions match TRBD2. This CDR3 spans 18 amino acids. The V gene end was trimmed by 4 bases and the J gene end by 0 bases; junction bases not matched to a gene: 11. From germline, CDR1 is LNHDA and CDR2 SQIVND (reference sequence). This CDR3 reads CASSNAGLALPSTDTQYF. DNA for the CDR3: TGTGCCAGTAGTAACGCGGGACTAGCCCTCCCTAGCACAGATACGCAGTATTTT. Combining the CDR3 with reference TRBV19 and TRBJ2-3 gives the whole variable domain DGGITQSPKYLFRKEGQNVTLSCEQNLNHDAMYWYRQDPGQGLRLIYYSQIVNDFQKGDIAEGYSVSREKKESFPLTVTSAQKNPTAFYLCASSNAGLALPSTDTQYFGPGTRLTVL.

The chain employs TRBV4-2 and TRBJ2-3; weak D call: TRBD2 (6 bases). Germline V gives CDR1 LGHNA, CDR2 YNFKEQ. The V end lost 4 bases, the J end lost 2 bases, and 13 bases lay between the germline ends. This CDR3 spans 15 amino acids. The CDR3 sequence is CASSRVGGNTDTQYF. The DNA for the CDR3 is TGTGCCAGCAGCCGGGTGGGAGGCAACACAGATACGCAGTATTTT.

The CDR3 sequence: CASSFRTADNYGYTF. In nucleotides, the CDR3 is TGTGCCAGCAGCTTCCGGACAGCTGATAACTATGGCTACACCTTC. This sequence joins TRBV4-2 and TRBJ1-2; perhaps TRBD1 as D (6 bases). The CDR3 totals 15 residues. The V end lost 5 bases, the J end lost 1 base, and 14 bases lay between the germline ends. The germline V gene has CDR1 LGHNA and CDR2 YNFKEQ.

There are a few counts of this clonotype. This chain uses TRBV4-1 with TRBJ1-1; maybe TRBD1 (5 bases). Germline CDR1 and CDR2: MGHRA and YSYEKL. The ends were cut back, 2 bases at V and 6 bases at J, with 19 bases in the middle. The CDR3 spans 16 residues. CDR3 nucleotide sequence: TGCGCCAGCAGCCAACCCCACGGAGGAAGGGGCCCTGAAGCTTTCTTT. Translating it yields CASSQPHGGRGPEAFF.

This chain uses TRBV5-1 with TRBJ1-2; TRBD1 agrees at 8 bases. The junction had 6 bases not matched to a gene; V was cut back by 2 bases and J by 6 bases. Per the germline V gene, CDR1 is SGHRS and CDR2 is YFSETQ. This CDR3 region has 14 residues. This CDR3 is CASSFRPGGDGYTF. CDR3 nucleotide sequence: TGCGCCAGCAGCTTTCGCCCAGGGGGCGATGGCTACACCTTC.